The 27 T cell receptor beta chains listed next were all sequenced from one sample in a study of cytomegalovirus exposure and HLA in healthy donors. 60 Vbeta and 13 Jbeta primers were used in PCR. Clones were sequenced by immunoSEQ multiplex PCR, and TCRdb holds only the in-frame ones, with some missing. The sample consists of fewer than 350,000 clones, 85% to 90% of them appearing once. Sequencing was carried out using PBMCs. The origin of the receptors is a woman aged 18-30 years in good health and CMV-seronegative.

V gene TRBV19 combines with J gene TRBJ2-1; D possibly corresponds to TRBD1 (5 bases). Germline CDR1 LNHDA, CDR2 SQIVND (reference sequence). The CDR3 length is 17 residues. V gave up 3 bases and J gave up 4 bases, with 19 bases separating them. The CDR3 region has the DNA TGTGCCAGTAGTATCGGGCAGGGCTCCTCCACGTACAATGAGCAGTTCTTC. Translation gives CASSIGQGSSTYNEQFF.

The chain carries TRBV6-5 and TRBJ1-1, with TRBD1 matching over 9 bases. The germline gives CDR1 MNHEY, CDR2 SVGAGI. V lost 10 bases and J lost 6; bases outside the gene matches: 3. CDR3 length: 11 amino acids. CDR3 DNA sequence: TGTGCCACCAACAGGGGGCCTGAAGCTTTCTTT. Translating it yields CATNRGPEAFF.

This chain connects TRBV15 to TRBJ1-3; a possible D gene is TRBD1 (5 bases). From germline, CDR1 is LNHNV and CDR2 YYDKDF (reference sequence). There are 18 residues in the CDR3. The V gene lost 0 bases and the J gene lost 8 bases, with 23 bases spanning the gap. The DNA for the CDR3 is TGTGCCACCAGCAGAGATCTCTCCAGACGGGGGGGGATGGACACCATATATTTT. Translated, it gives CATSRDLSRRGGMDTIYF.

V and J are TRBV7-9 and TRBJ2-7; tentatively, D is TRBD1 (6 bases). V was clipped by 11 bases and J by 3 bases, with 14 bases between them. CDR1 SEHNR and CDR2 FQNEAQ come from the germline V gene (reference sequence). The CDR3 contains 12 residues. This CDR3 is CAWIGDNYEQYF. The CDR3 DNA reads TGTGCCTGGATCGGGGACAACTACGAGCAGTACTTC. The whole variable domain, remainder taken from reference TRBV7-9 and TRBJ2-7, is DTGVSQNPRHKITKRGQNVTFRCDPISEHNRLYWYRQTLGQGPEFLTYFQNEAQLEKSRLLSDRFSAERPKGSFSTLEIQRTEQGDSAMYLCAWIGDNYEQYFGPGTRLTVT.

This chain connects TRBV11-2 to TRBJ2-7; TRBD2 agrees at 8 bases. The CDR3 length is 14 residues. Germline CDR1 SGHAT, CDR2 FQNNGV. V lost 3 bases to trimming and J lost 6 bases; unmatched junction nucleotides: 7. The CDR3 DNA reads TGTGCCAGCAGCTTGGGCGGGGGGTTTCTCGAGCAGTACTTC. This gives the protein CASSLGGGFLEQYF.

This chain links TRBV7-8 with TRBJ2-5; D not resolved. Per the germline V gene, CDR1 is SGHVS and CDR2 is FQNEAQ. The CDR3 extends over 14 amino acids. Trimming took off 5 bases at V and 4 bases at J, with 14 bases between the two ends. This CDR3 is CASSPREVGETQYF. The CDR3 nucleotides are TGTGCCAGCAGCCCTCGAGAGGTTGGAGAGACCCAGTACTTC.

This chain joins TRBV18 and TRBJ1-1; D is unresolved. The CDR3 extends over 13 amino acids. Per germline, CDR1 KGHSH and CDR2 LQKENI. Trimming stripped 5 bases from V and 1 base from J, with 8 bases between. This chain's CDR3 is CASSTTGNTEAFF. The CDR3 coding sequence is TGTGCCAGCTCAACCACGGGGAACACTGAAGCTTTCTTT.

The chain links TRBV5-5 to TRBJ1-6, with D uncertain. The CDR3 covers 13 residues. The V gene's germline CDR1 is SGHKS and CDR2 YYEKEE (reference sequence). Trimming cost V 2 bases and J 5 bases, with 5 bases left between them. Here the CDR3 reads CASSLHDNSPLHF. CDR3 bases: TGTGCCAGCAGCTTACACGATAATTCACCCCTCCACTTT.

The rearrangement links TRBV30 to TRBJ2-6, with a tentative D call TRBD2 (6 bases). Germline assignment: CDR1 GTSNPN and CDR2 SVGIG (reference sequence). The CDR3 is made up of 15 amino acids. Trimming took off 0 bases at V and 2 bases at J, with 8 bases between the two ends. CDR3 amino acids: CAWSVGGAGANVLTF. The DNA of the CDR3 is TGTGCCTGGAGTGTGGGAGGAGCTGGGGCCAACGTCCTGACTTTC.

The chain recombines TRBV7-9 with TRBJ1-1; no clear D gene. CDR1 SEHNR and CDR2 FQNEAQ come from the germline V gene (reference sequence). V lost 0 bases to trimming and J lost 3 bases, with 17 bases between them. The CDR3 runs 17 residues. CDR3 protein: CASSLALGRRVDTEAFF. CDR3 DNA: TGTGCCAGCAGCTTAGCGCTTGGGAGGAGGGTGGACACTGAAGCTTTCTTT.

This chain uses TRBV30 with TRBJ1-1; the D is unclear. The V and J ends lost 8 bases and 1 base respectively, with 14 bases between them. The CDR3 is made up of 13 amino acids. CDR1 and CDR2 (germline): GTSNPN, SVGIG (reference sequence). The CDR3 DNA reads as TGTGCCCGGGTTGGAGAGGGGAACACTGAAGCTTTCTTT. Amino acid sequence: CARVGEGNTEAFF.

This rearrangement joins TRBV2 to TRBJ1-1; no clear D gene. Trimming took off 1 base at V and 0 bases at J, with 9 bases between the two ends. CDR1 and CDR2 from the germline V gene are SNHLY and FYNNEI. The CDR3 extends over 15 amino acids. The CDR3 coding sequence is TGTGCCAGCAGTGAAGAACCGGGGATGAACACTGAAGCTTTCTTT. As protein: CASSEEPGMNTEAFF. The complete variable domain, with remaining parts taken from reference TRBV2 and TRBJ1-1, reads EPEVTQTPSHQVTQMGQEVILRCVPISNHLYFYWYRQILGQKVEFLVSFYNNEISEKSEIFDDQFSVERPDGSNFTLKIRSTKLEDSAMYFCASSEEPGMNTEAFFGQGTRLTVV.

This clone was recorded only once. The rearrangement links TRBV5-4 to TRBJ2-3; the match to TRBD2 covers 8 bases. The CDR3 contains 14 residues. Germline CDR1 reads SGHNT; CDR2 reads YYREEE (reference sequence). V lost 4 bases and J lost 4; bases outside the gene matches: 5. The CDR3 is CASSRGGPADTQYF. The CDR3 nucleotides read TGTGCCAGCAGCCGCGGGGGGCCAGCAGATACGCAGTATTTT.

The chain joins TRBV14 to TRBJ2-3; 10 positions match TRBD2. Germline V gene lookup returns CDR1 SGHDN and CDR2 FVKESK. Germline trimming cut 4 bases from V and 8 bases from J; bases unmatched to any gene: 6. The length of the CDR3 is 14 residues. CDR3 in DNA: TGTGCCAGCAGCCCCAGGACTAGCGGTCTTACGCAGTATTTT. Amino acid sequence: CASSPRTSGLTQYF.

This chain connects TRBV2 to TRBJ2-1; 10 bases fit TRBD2. Germline lookup yields CDR1 SNHLY and CDR2 FYNNEI. The CDR3 has 15 residues. J was trimmed by 3 bases and V by 6 bases; bases with no gene match: 5. The CDR3 region is CASRLLAGVYNEQFF. The CDR3 DNA reads as TGTGCCAGCAGACTGCTAGCGGGGGTCTACAATGAGCAGTTCTTC.

This chain joins TRBV4-1 and TRBJ2-7, with D possibly being TRBD1 (6 bases). V gave up 1 base and J gave up 0 bases, with 10 bases separating them. Germline V gene sequence: CDR1 MGHRA, CDR2 YSYEKL. The CDR3 has 15 amino acids. Written as DNA, the CDR3 is TGCGCCAGCAGCCAAGCGGGGACACCCTCCTACGAGCAGTACTTC. This gives the protein CASSQAGTPSYEQYF.

CDR3 protein: CASSSGYIETQYF. The CDR3 DNA sequence: TGCGCCAGCAGCTCGGGTTATATAGAGACCCAGTACTTC. The chain couples TRBV5-1 to TRBJ2-5; D remains ambiguous. The V end was cut by 3 bases, the J end by 4 bases, with 10 bases between. CDR1 is SGHRS and CDR2 is YFSETQ in the germline V gene. The CDR3 contains 13 residues.

This rearrangement joins TRBV27 to TRBJ1-2, with 7 nucleotides matching TRBD1. The J segment lost 4 bases and the V segment lost 0 bases, leaving 2 bases of the junction unmatched. Germline V CDR1 and CDR2: MNHEY, SMNVEV (reference sequence). The CDR3 loop spans 14 amino acids. The CDR3 sequence: CASSLSDRFYGYTF. CDR3 DNA sequence: TGTGCCAGCAGTTTATCGGACAGGTTCTATGGCTACACCTTC.

CDR3 protein: CASRYPGQGQHEQYF. For the CDR3, the DNA is TGTGCCAGCAGATACCCCGGACAGGGACAACACGAGCAGTACTTC. The chain couples TRBV6-5 to TRBJ2-7; 8 positions match TRBD1. V was clipped by 6 bases and J by 5 bases; unmatched bases: 12. The CDR3 consists of 15 residues. The germline gives CDR1 MNHEY, CDR2 SVGAGI.

The sample holds a few counts of this clone. V usage is TRBV29-1 and J usage is TRBJ1-4; D might be TRBD1 (5 bases). Trimming removed 0 bases at V and 5 bases at J, with 7 bases between. Germline V gives CDR1 SQVTM, CDR2 ANQGSEA. This CDR3 has 13 amino acids. CDR3 DNA sequence: TGCAGCGTTGAAGATGGGGCGAATGAAAAACTGTTTTTT. As protein: CSVEDGANEKLFF.

This chain links TRBV30 with TRBJ2-7; 12 nucleotides match TRBD1. J gave up 7 bases and V 7 bases, and 20 bases lay outside the gene matches. This CDR3 contains 17 residues. CDR1 GTSNPN and CDR2 SVGIG come from the germline V gene (reference sequence). DNA for the CDR3: TGTGCCTTGCGGGACAGGGGGCTTATAGCCCTTGATAGGGAGCAGTACTTC. Its translation is CALRDRGLIALDREQYF.

The gene calls are TRBV30 and TRBJ1-2, with unresolved D. V was trimmed by 2 bases and J by 6 bases, leaving 19 bases between them. Germline assignment: CDR1 GTSNPN and CDR2 SVGIG (reference sequence). The CDR3 totals 15 residues. CDR3 region: CAWSLGLGGIDGYTF. In DNA form, the CDR3 reads TGTGCCTGGAGTTTGGGGTTGGGAGGAATAGATGGCTACACCTTC.

The gene calls are TRBV7-8 and TRBJ1-2; 8 bases align to TRBD1. V lost 1 base, J lost 3 bases, and 10 bases stayed unmatched. Germline CDR1 and CDR2: SGHVS and FQNEAQ. This CDR3 is built from 17 residues. CDR3 residues: CASSLVAGGELYYGYTF. The CDR3 coding sequence is TGTGCCAGCAGCTTAGTGGCAGGGGGCGAATTATACTATGGCTACACCTTC.

The chain has TRBV18 and TRBJ2-7; D ambiguous. V lost 4 bases, J lost 5 bases, and 12 bases lay in between. The CDR3 consists of 13 residues. Germline V gene sequence: CDR1 KGHSH, CDR2 LQKENI. Here the CDR3 reads CASSQLKYHEQYF. The CDR3 DNA is TGTGCCAGCTCACAGCTAAAGTACCACGAGCAGTACTTC.

This clone was picked up a small number of times. The rearrangement uses TRBV5-6 and TRBJ2-7; D not resolved. Germline values: CDR1 SGHDT, CDR2 YYEEEE. V lost 1 base, J lost 3 bases, and 8 bases lay in between. The CDR3 covers 13 residues. The CDR3 sequence: CASSLWSDYEQYF. DNA of the CDR3: TGTGCCAGCAGCTTGTGGTCAGACTACGAGCAGTACTTC.

The CDR3 reads CASTQDISSGNTIYF. CDR3 nucleotide sequence: TGTGCCAGCACCCAGGACATCAGCTCTGGAAACACCATATATTTT. The gene calls are TRBV4-2 and TRBJ1-3; D might be TRBD1 (5 bases). Germline CDR1 reads LGHNA; CDR2 reads YNFKEQ. Trimming removed 7 bases at V and 0 bases at J, with 13 bases between. The CDR3 length is 15 residues.

In its sample, this clone was seen a few times. The rearrangement links TRBV11-1 to TRBJ1-1; 8 bases agree with TRBD1. Germline values: CDR1 SGHAT, CDR2 FQDESV (reference sequence). This CDR3 is 13 amino acids long. J was trimmed by 5 bases and V by 1 base; bases with no gene match: 0. CDR3 residues: CASSLGTGTEAFF. CDR3 sequence (DNA): TGTGCCAGCAGCTTAGGGACAGGGACTGAAGCTTTCTTT.